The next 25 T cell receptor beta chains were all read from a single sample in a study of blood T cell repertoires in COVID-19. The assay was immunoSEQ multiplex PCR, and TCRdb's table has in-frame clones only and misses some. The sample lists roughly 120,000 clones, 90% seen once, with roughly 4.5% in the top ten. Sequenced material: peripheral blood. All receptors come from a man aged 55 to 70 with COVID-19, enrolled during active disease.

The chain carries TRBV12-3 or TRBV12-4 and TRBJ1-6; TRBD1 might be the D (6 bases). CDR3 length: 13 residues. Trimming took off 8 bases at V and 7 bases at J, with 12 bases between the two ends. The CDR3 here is CASGRDKNSPLHF. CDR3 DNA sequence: TGTGCCAGCGGCCGGGACAAGAATTCACCCCTCCACTTT.

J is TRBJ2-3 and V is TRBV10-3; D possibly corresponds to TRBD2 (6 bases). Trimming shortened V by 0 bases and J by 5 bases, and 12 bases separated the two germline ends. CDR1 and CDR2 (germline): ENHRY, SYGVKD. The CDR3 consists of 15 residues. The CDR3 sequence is CAISESLASEDTQYF. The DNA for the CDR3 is TGTGCCATCAGTGAGTCGCTGGCTAGCGAAGATACGCAGTATTTT.

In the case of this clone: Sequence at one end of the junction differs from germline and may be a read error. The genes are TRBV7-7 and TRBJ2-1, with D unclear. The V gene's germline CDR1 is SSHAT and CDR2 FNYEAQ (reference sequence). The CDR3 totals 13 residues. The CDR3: CASSLAAGNEQFF. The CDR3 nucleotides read TGTGCTAGCAGCTTGGCGGCCGGGAATGAGCAGTTCTTC. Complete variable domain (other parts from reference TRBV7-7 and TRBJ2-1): GAGVSQSPRYKVTKRGQDVTLRCDPISSHATLYWYQQALGQGPEFLTYFNYEAQPDKSGLPSDRFSAERPEGSISTLTIQRTEQRDSAMYRCASSLAAGNEQFFGPGTRLTVL.

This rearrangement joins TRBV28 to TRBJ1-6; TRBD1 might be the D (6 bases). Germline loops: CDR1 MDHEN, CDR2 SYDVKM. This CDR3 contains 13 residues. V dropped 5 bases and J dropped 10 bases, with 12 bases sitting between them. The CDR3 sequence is CASSTGLRSPLHF. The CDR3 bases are TGTGCCAGCAGTACAGGGTTGAGGTCACCCCTCCACTTT.

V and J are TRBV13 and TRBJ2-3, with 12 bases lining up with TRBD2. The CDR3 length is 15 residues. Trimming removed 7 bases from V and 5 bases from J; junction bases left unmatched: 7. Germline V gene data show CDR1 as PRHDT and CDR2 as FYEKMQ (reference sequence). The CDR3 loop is CASNPGTSGQDTQYF. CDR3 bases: TGTGCCAGCAACCCCGGGACTAGCGGGCAAGATACGCAGTATTTT.

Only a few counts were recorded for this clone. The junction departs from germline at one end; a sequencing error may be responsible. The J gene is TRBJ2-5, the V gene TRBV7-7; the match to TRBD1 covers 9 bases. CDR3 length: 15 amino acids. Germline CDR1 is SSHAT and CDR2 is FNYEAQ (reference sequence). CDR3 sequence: CASSSTGGRQETQYF. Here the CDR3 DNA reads TGTGCTAGCAGCTCCACAGGGGGCCGTCAAGAGACCCAGTACTTC. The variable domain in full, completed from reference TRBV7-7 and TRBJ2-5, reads GAGVSQSPRYKVTKRGQDVTLRCDPISSHATLYWYQQALGQGPEFLTYFNYEAQPDKSGLPSDRFSAERPEGSISTLTIQRTEQRDSAMYRCASSSTGGRQETQYFGPGTRLLVL.

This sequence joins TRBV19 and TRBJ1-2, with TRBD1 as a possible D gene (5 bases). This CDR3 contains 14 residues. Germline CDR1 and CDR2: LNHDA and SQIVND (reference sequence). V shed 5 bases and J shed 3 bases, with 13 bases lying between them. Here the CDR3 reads CASSYRPRDYGYTF. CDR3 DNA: TGTGCCAGTAGTTACAGGCCCCGGGACTATGGCTACACCTTC. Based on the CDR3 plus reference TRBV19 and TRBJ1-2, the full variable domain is DGGITQSPKYLFRKEGQNVTLSCEQNLNHDAMYWYRQDPGQGLRLIYYSQIVNDFQKGDIAEGYSVSREKKESFPLTVTSAQKNPTAFYLCASSYRPRDYGYTFGSGTRLTVV.

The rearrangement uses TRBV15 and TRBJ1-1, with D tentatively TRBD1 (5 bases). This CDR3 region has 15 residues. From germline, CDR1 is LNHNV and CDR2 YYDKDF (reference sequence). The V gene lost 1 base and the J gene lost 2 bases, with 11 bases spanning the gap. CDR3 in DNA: TGTGCCACCAGCAGAGCCAGGGCGCTTAACACTGAAGCTTTCTTT. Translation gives CATSRARALNTEAFF.

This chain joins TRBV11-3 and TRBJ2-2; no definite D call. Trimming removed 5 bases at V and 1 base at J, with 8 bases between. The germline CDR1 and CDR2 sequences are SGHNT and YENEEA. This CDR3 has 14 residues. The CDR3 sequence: CASSPLLNTGELFF. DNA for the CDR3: TGTGCCAGCAGCCCCCTCTTGAACACCGGGGAGCTGTTTTTT.

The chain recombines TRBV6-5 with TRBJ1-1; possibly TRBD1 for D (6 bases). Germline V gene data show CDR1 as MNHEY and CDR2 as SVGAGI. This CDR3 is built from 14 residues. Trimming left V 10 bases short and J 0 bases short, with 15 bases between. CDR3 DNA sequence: TGTGCCACCTTCTTGGGACAAATGAACACTGAAGCTTTCTTT. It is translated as CATFLGQMNTEAFF.

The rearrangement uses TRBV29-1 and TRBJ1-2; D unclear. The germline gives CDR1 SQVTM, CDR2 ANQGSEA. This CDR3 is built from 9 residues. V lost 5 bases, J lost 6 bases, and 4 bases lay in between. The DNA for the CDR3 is TGCAGCGTTTTTAATGGCTACACCTTC. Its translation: CSVFNGYTF.

The CDR3 loop reads CASSEYQGRAFF. The CDR3 DNA reads TGTGCCAGCAGTGAATATCAGGGCCGAGCTTTCTTT. This chain uses TRBV2 with TRBJ1-1, with D possibly being TRBD1 (5 bases). From germline, CDR1 is SNHLY and CDR2 FYNNEI. V lost 2 bases, J lost 10 bases, and 11 bases lay in between. The CDR3 is made up of 12 amino acids.

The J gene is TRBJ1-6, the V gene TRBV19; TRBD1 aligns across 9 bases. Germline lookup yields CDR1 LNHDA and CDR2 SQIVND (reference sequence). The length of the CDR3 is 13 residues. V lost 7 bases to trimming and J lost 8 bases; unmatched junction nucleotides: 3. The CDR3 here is CASMGQGDSPLHF. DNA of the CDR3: TGTGCCAGTATGGGACAGGGTGATTCACCCCTCCACTTT.

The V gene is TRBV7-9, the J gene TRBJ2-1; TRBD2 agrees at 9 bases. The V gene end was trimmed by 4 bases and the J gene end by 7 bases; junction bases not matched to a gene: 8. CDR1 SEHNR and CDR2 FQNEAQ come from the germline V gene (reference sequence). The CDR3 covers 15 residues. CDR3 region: CASSSTSGFVNEQFF. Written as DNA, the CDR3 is TGTGCCAGCAGCTCGACTAGCGGTTTCGTGAATGAGCAGTTCTTC. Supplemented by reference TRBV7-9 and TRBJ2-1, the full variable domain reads DTGVSQNPRHKITKRGQNVTFRCDPISEHNRLYWYRQTLGQGPEFLTYFQNEAQLEKSRLLSDRFSAERPKGSFSTLEIQRTEQGDSAMYLCASSSTSGFVNEQFFGPGTRLTVL.

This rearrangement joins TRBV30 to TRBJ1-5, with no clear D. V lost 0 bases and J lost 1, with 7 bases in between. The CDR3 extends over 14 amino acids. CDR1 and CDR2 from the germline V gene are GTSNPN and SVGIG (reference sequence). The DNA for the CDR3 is TGTGCCTGGAGTGTACCCGGGAGCAATCAGCCCCAGCATTTT. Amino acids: CAWSVPGSNQPQHF.

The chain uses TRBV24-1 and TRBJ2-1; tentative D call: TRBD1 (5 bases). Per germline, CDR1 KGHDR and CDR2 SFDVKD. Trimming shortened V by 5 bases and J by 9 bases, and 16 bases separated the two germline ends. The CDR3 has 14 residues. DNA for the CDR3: TGTGCCACCAGTGCGACAGCCCCCAACGGTGAGCAGTTCTTC. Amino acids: CATSATAPNGEQFF.

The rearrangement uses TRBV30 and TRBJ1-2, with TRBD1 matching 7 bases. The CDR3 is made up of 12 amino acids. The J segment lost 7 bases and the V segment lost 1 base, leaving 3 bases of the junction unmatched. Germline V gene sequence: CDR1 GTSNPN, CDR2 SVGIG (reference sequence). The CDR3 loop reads CAWSGQGGGYTF. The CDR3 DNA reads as TGTGCCTGGAGTGGCCAGGGGGGTGGCTACACCTTC. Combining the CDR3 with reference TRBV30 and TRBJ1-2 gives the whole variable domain SQTIHQWPATLVQPVGSPLSLECTVEGTSNPNLYWYRQAAGRGLQLLFYSVGIGQISSEVPQNLSASRPQDRQFILSSKKLLLSDSGFYLCAWSGQGGGYTFGSGTRLTVV.

The CDR3 loop is CASSPSAYEQYF. The CDR3 DNA reads as TGTGCCAGCAGCCCTTCGGCCTACGAGCAGTACTTC. V usage is TRBV11-3 and J usage is TRBJ2-7; D unclear. Looked up from germline, CDR1 is SGHNT and CDR2 is YENEEA. Trimming pared 5 bases from V and 2 bases from J, leaving 7 bases between. This CDR3 is built from 12 residues.

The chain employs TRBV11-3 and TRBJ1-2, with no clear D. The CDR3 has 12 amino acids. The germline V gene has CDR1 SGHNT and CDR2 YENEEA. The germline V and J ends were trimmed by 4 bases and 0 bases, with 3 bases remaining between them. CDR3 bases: TGTGCCAGCAGCTACTCTAACTATGGCTACACCTTC. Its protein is CASSYSNYGYTF. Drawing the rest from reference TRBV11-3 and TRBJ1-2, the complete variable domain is EAGVVQSPRYKIIEKKQPVAFWCNPISGHNTLYWYLQNLGQGPELLIRYENEEAVDDSQLPKDRFSAERLKGVDSTLKIQPAELGDSAVYLCASSYSNYGYTFGSGTRLTVV.

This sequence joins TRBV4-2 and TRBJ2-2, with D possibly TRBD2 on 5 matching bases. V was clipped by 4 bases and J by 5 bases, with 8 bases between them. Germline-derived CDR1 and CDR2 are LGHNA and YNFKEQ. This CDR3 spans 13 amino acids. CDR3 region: CASSPWETGELFF. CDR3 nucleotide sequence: TGTGCCAGCAGCCCCTGGGAGACCGGGGAGCTGTTTTTT.

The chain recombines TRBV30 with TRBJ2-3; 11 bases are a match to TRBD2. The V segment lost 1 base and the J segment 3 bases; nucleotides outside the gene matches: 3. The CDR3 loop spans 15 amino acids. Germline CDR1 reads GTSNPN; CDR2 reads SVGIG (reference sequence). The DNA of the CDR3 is TGTGCCTGGAGTGCGCTAGCGGGAGGTACAGATACGCAGTATTTT. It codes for CAWSALAGGTDTQYF.

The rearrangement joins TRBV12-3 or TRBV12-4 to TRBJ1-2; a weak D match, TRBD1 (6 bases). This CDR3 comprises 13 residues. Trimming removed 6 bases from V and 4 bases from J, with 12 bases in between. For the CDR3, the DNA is TGTGCCAGCAGCCCGAGGGGGATCTATGGCTACACCTTC. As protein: CASSPRGIYGYTF.

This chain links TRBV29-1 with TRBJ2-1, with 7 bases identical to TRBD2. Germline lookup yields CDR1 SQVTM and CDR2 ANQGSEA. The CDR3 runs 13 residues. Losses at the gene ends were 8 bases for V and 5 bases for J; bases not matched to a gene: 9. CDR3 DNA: TGCAGCTCTGGGGGGACTAACGACAATGAGCAGTTCTTC. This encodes CSSGGTNDNEQFF.

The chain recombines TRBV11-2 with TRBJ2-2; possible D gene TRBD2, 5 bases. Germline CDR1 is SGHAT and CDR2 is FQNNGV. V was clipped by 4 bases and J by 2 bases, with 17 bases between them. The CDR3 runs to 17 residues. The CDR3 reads CASSSTLTTTNTGELFF. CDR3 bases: TGTGCCAGCAGCTCTACTTTAACGACTACAAACACCGGGGAGCTGTTTTTT.

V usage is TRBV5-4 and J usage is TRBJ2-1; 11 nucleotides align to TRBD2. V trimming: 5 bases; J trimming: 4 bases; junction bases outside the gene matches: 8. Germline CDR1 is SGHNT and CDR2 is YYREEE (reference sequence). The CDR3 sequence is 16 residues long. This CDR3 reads CASRSPGTSGYNEQFF. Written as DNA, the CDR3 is TGTGCCAGCAGGTCCCCTGGGACTAGCGGTTACAATGAGCAGTTCTTC.